This TCR beta chain appears in the sequencing data of a study of shared clonotypes between healthy human individuals. In the study overall: The donors, a couple of women and three men, were aged 18 to 49.

Every donor, a Caucasian adult, lived in Nashville, Tennessee. Clones were sequenced by immunoSEQ multiplex PCR, and TCRdb holds only the in-frame ones, with some missing. The sample gives 2.5 million or so clones, around nine tenths of which show up once; about 0.13% is in the top ten. To note about this clone: Its antigen is unknown.

Study outcomes and limitations: Naive CD4 clonotypes were shared across a few donors at roughly 5%. Among donors, sharing of clonotypes was expected to be affected by sequencing depth.

V lost 5 bases to trimming and J lost 0 bases, with 7 bases between them. The CDR3 is made up of 14 amino acids. In germline, CDR1 is MDHEN, CDR2 SYDVKM. The chain employs TRBV28 and TRBJ1-4; D gene uncertain. This clonotype originated in a man aged 18-30 years in good health. The specimen was naive CD4+ T cells sorted from blood. Stated subset: CD45RA+ positively selected. The DNA of the CDR3 is TGTGCCAGCAGTACACCCTCAACTAATGAAAAACTGTTTTTT. It is translated as CASSTPSTNEKLFF.